This is a list of T cell receptor beta chains from one sample in a study of CXCR3-negative and CXCR3-positive naive CD8 T cells. Reprocessing the 5' RACE reads, TCRdb reports a single entry for every CDR3 protein and omits DNA. The sample table includes roughly 61,000 distinct CDR3 sequences. Sequencing input: naive CXCR3+ CD8+ T cells from blood. Receptors were obtained from a human donor in good health. Some clones in this sample may be carry-over from other donors' samples. Both conserved end residues are part of each CDR3.

TRBJ1-2 | TRBV4-3 | 15 | CASSDDLTGSYGYTF
TRBJ2-7 | TRBV19 | 14 | CASRDRRRFYEQYF
TRBJ2-5 | TRBV7-9 | 16 | CASSLGDSVRGETQYF
TRBJ2-3 | TRBV12-3/TRBV12-4 | 15 | CASSPFSGTTDTQYF
TRBJ2-2 | TRBV5-5 | 15 | CASSPSTDLTGELFF
TRBJ1-3 | TRBV20-1 | 15 | CSASVPGAYGNTIYF
TRBJ2-3 | TRBV7-9 | 12 | CASRWSTDTQYF
TRBJ2-5 | TRBV7-9 | 14 | CASSFLTEQETQYF
TRBJ1-1 | TRBV20-1 | 14 | CSASFLLVGAEAFF
TRBJ2-2 | TRBV29-1 | 15 | CSVEDETLLTGELFF
TRBJ1-2 | TRBV7-9 | 13 | CASSLNYGHGYTF
TRBJ2-3 | TRBV6-6 | 11 | CASFLGDTQYF
TRBJ2-1 | TRBV4-3 | 16 | CASSQGGASGVNEQFF
TRBJ2-1 | TRBV20-1 | 15 | CSAPIASLTYNEQFF
TRBJ2-5 | TRBV12-5 | 17 | CASGLWTGTGIQETQYF